This entry concerns a single T cell receptor beta chain. The antigen is not known. In the authors' workflow: For papillary thyroid cancer, a distant-metastasis classifier was constructed from CDR3 differences observed across clinicopathological groups. Via MiXCR, TCRdb re-called the PCR reads. TCRdb's processing, not the study's, gives the V and J calls here. The table has about 43,000 clones, under 4% seen once; the top ten hold roughly a tenth. Thyroid surgery took place with no prior treatment in any patient. This sample is drawn from a study of metastatic and nonmetastatic thyroid tumors. Study details: The study looked at repertoires side by side in blood and in tumor or nodule tissue from malignant and benign thyroid patients. The study, taken as a whole, reports: Benign nodules reportedly had significantly lower TCR beta diversity than malignant thyroid tumors in blood and tumor.

The V gene lost 7 bases and the J gene lost 2 bases, with 15 bases spanning the gap. The CDR3 totals 14 residues. Germline CDR1 is MNHEY and CDR2 is SVGEGT. Sequencing used blood. The V and J genes are TRBV6-2 or TRBV6-3 and TRBJ2-7; D perhaps matches TRBD1 (5 bases). This sequence originates from a female donor with papillary thyroid cancer or a benign thyroid nodule (not recorded which). Some clones in this sample may be carry-over from other donors' samples. The CDR3 is CASNYMGLAYEQYF. The CDR3 bases are TGTGCCAGCAACTACATGGGGCTCGCCTACGAGCAGTACTTC.